The present T cell receptor (beta chain) was sequenced within a study of OX40 agonist ivuxolimab in advanced cancers. In the study overall: Every 2 weeks, ivuxolimab was infused into the patients intravenously at between 0.01 and 10 mg/kg. Three patients had partial responses: one hepatocellular carcinoma, two cutaneous melanoma.

The study, taken as a whole, reports: Partial responders treated at 0.1-3.0 mg/kg exhibited clonal expansion among the lowest measured.

Measured with immunoSEQ multiplex PCR; TCRdb has only the in-frame clones, and not every one. The sample records tens of thousands of clones, around 89% being singletons. Germline loops: CDR1 SGHRS, CDR2 YFSETQ. Losses at the gene ends were 0 bases for V and 6 bases for J; bases not matched to a gene: 9. This CDR3 comprises 15 residues. In the case of this clone: Its antigen is currently unknown. Other DNA variants within this sample encode the same CDR3.

The receptor was isolated from an adult with an advanced solid tumor such as melanoma, head and neck, liver or kidney cancer. This chain connects TRBV5-1 to TRBJ2-7, with 7 bases lining up with TRBD2. Sequencing used CD4+ or CD8+ T cells sorted from blood, obtained in a trial of the OX40 agonist ivuxolimab. For the CDR3, the DNA is TGCGCCAGCAGCTTGGGGGGGGGAAGGGCTCGCGAGCAGTACTTC. Protein sequence: CASSLGGGRAREQYF.